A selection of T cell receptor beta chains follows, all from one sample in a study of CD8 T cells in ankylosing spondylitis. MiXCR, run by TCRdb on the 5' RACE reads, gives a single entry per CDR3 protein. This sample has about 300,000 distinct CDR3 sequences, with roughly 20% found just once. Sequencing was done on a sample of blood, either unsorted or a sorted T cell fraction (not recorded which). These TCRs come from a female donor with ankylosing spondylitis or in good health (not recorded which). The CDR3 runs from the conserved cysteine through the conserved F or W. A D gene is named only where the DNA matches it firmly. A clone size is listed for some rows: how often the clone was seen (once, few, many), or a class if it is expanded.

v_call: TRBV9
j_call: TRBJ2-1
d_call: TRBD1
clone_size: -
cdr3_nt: TGTGCCAGCAGCGTAGACACGACAGGGGGGTGGGAGGGCCTTGGCAATGAGCAGTTCTTC
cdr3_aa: CASSVDTTGGWEGLGNEQFF

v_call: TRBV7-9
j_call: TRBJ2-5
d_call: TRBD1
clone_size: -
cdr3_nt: TGTGCCAGCAGCTTAGCGTTAGGGGGCGGAGAGACCCAGTACTTC
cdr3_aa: CASSLALGGGETQYF

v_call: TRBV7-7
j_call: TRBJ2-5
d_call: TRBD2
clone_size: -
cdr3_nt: TGTGCTAGCAGCCTCGGACTAGCGGGAGGGTCGGAGACCCAGTACTTC
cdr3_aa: CASSLGLAGGSETQYF

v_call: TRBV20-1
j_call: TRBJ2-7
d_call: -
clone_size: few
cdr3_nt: TGCAGTGCTAGAGATCGGCTTAGGTCCTACGAGCAGTACTTC
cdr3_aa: CSARDRLRSYEQYF

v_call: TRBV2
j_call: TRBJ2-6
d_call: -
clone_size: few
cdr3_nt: -
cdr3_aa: CASSTSRRKGANVLTF

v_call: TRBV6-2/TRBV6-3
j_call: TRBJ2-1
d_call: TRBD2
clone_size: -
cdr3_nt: TGTGCCAGCAGAGAGTGGCGGGAGGGCGAGCAGTTCTTC
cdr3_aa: CASREWREGEQFF

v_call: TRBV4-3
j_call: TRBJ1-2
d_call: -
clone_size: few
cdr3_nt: TGCGCCAGCAGCCCTGTTTTGTTAGCTAACTATGGCTACACCTTC
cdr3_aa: CASSPVLLANYGYTF

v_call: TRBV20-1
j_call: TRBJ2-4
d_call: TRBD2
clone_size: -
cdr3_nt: TGCAGTGCTAGAGATGGGGGACTAGCGGGAGGCAAAAACATTCAGTACTTC
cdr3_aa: CSARDGGLAGGKNIQYF

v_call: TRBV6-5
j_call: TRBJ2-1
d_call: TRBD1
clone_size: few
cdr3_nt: TGTGCCAGCAGTTACGACGGGACAGGGTTATATGAGCAGTTCTTC
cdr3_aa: CASSYDGTGLYEQFF

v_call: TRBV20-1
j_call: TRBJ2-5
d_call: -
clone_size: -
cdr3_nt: TGCAGTGCTAGAGATCCGGGACCCAGCAGCGAGACCCAGTACTTC
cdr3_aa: CSARDPGPSSETQYF

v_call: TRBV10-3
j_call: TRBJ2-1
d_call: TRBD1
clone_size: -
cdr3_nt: TGTGCCGCCCGGGACAGGGAGCACAATGAGCAGTTCTTC
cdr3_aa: CAARDREHNEQFF

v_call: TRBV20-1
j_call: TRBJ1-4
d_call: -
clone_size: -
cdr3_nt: TGCAGTGCTAGAGATCGGAGGGCATCTAATGAAAAACTGTTTTTT
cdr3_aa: CSARDRRASNEKLFF

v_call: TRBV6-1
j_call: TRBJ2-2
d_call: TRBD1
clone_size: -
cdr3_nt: TGTGCCAGCAGCCTCAGGGGGCACGGCACCGGGGAGCTGTTTTTT
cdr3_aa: CASSLRGHGTGELFF

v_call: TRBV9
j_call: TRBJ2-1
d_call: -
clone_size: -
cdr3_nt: TGTGCCAGCAGCGGACTCCCGAGGGGCGATGAGCAGTTCTTC
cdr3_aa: CASSGLPRGDEQFF

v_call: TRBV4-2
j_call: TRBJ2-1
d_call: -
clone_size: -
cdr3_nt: TGTGCCAGCAGCCAAGATCCCCTGGGCTCTGAGCAGTTCTTC
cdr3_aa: CASSQDPLGSEQFF

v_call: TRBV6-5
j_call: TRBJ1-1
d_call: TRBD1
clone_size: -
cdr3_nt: TGTGCCAGCAGTTACACAAGGACAGGGGATGGCACTGAAGCTTTCTTT
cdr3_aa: CASSYTRTGDGTEAFF

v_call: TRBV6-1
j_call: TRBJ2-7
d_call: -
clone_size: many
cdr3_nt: TGTGCCAGCAGTGTTGGGAGTTTCGACGAGCAGTACTTC
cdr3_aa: CASSVGSFDEQYF

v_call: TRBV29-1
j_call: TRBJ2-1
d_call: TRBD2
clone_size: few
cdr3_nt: TGCAGCGTTACGGGACTAGCGGGAGGGGAGCAGTTCTTC
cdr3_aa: CSVTGLAGGEQFF

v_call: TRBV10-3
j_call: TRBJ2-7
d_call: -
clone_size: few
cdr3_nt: TGTGCCATCAGTGAGTCGCCGGATATCTACGAGCAGTACTTC
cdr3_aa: CAISESPDIYEQYF

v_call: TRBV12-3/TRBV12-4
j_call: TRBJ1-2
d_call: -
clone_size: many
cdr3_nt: TGTGCCAGCAATTTGGAGAAGGAGGGCTACACCTTC
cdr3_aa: CASNLEKEGYTF

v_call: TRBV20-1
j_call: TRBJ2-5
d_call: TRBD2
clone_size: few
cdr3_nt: TGCAGTGCTAGTTCGTCTAGGGAGGGCGGGACCCAGTACTTC
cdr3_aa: CSASSSREGGTQYF

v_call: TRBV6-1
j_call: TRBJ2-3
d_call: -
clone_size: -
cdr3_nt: TGTGCCAGCAGTCCCCTAAGGCAATCCTACACAGATACGCAGTATTTT
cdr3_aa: CASSPLRQSYTDTQYF

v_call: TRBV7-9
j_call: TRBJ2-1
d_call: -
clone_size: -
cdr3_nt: TGTGCCAGCAGCGGCCAGAGGAGCTCCTACAATGAGCAGTTCTTC
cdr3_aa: CASSGQRSSYNEQFF

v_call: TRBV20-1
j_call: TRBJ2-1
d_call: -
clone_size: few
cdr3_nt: TGCAGTGCTTACCGGGACTCCCACAATGAGCAGTTCTTC
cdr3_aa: CSAYRDSHNEQFF

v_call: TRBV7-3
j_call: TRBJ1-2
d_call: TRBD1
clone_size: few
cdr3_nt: TGTGCCAGCAGCCAGAGACAGGGCGTAAGCTACACCTTC
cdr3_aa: CASSQRQGVSYTF

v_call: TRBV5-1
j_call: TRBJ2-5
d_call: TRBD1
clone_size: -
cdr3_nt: TGCGCCAGCAGCCTTGTGCCAGGGGGAGAGACCCAGTACTTC
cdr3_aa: CASSLVPGGETQYF

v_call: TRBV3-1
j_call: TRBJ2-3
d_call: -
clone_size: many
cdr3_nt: TGTGCCAGCAGCCCCAAGAGCCCAGATACGCAGTATTTT
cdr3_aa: CASSPKSPDTQYF

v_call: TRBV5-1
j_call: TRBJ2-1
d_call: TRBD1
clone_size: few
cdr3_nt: TGCGCCAGCAGCTTGGGCCAGGGGGTAAGGAATGAGCAGTTCTTC
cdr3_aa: CASSLGQGVRNEQFF

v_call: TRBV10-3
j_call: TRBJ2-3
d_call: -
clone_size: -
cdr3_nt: TGTGCCATCAGTGCTTCTGACGGGATCGGCACAGATACGCAGTATTTT
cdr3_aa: CAISASDGIGTDTQYF

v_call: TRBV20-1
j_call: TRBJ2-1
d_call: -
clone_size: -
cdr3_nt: TGCAGTGCGACATTACTCCGGCACTCTTACAATGAGCAGTTCTTC
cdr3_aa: CSATLLRHSYNEQFF

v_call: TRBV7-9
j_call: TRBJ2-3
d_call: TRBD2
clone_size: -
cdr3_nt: TGTGCCAGCAGCTCGGGACTAGCGGGACCTAGCACAGATACGCAGTATTTT
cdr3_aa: CASSSGLAGPSTDTQYF

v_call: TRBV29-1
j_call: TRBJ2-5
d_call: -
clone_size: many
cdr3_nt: TGCAGCGTTGAACCTCGGAGTAGCGGAGACTACCTTCAAGAGACCCAGTACTTC
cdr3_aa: CSVEPRSSGDYLQETQYF

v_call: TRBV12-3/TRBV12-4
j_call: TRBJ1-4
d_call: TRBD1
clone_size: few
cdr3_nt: TGTGCCAGCAGTTTTGGTGGGACAGGGCGTGAAAAACTGTTTTTT
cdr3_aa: CASSFGGTGREKLFF

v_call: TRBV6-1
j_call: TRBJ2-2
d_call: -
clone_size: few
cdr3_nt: TGTGCCAGCAGTCAGCGAGGGGGTACCGGGGAGCTGTTTTTT
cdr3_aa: CASSQRGGTGELFF

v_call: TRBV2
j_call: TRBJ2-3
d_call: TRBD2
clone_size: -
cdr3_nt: TGTGCCAGCAGTGAGCCTAGCGGGCTTTCCTATTTT
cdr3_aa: CASSEPSGLSYF

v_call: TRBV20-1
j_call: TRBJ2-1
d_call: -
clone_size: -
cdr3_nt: TGCAGTGCTAGCCCCTCGTTGGCGACAGCCGCCAATGAGCAGTTCTTC
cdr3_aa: CSASPSLATAANEQFF

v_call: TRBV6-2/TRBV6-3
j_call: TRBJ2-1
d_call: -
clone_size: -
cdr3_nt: TGTGCCAGCAGCCCCAACCCCCGAAATGAGCAGTTCTTC
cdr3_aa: CASSPNPRNEQFF

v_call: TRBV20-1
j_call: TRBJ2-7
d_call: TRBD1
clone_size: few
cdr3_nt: TGCAGTGCTAGGGCGGGACAGGGCACCTACGAGCAGTACTTC
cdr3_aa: CSARAGQGTYEQYF

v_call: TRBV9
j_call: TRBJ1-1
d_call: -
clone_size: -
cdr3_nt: TGTGCCAGCAGTTACTATGACTACTTACCCGAAGCTTTCTTT
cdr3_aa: CASSYYDYLPEAFF

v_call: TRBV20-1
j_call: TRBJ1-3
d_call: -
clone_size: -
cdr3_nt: TGCAGTGCTGACCAGGGAGCCCTCTCTGGAAACACCATATATTTT
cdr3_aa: CSADQGALSGNTIYF

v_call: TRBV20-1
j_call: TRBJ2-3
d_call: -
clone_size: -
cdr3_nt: TGCAGTGCTAGAGATCAACGTCAGGTAGATACGCAGTATTTT
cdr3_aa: CSARDQRQVDTQYF